This entry describes one T cell receptor beta chain. What it binds is not known. Using immunoSEQ multiplex PCR, the repertoire was profiled, and TCRdb retains in-frame clones only, with some absent. The table records fewer than 100,000 clones, roughly 85% of them present only once. This sample is part of a study of Ad26.COV2.S vaccination and SARS-CoV-2 variants. Study conclusions and caveats: Total responses of T cells may have been underestimated by the analyses of TCR breadth and depth.

The CDR3 consists of 17 residues. From germline, CDR1 is SEHNR and CDR2 FQNEAQ (reference sequence). Deletions cut 5 bases from V and 0 bases from J, with 16 bases between. The receptor was isolated from a human donor who had recovered from COVID-19. The chain employs TRBV7-9 and TRBJ1-4, with a tentative D call TRBD1 (6 bases). This specimen consisted of peripheral blood, obtained after recovery from COVID-19. CDR3 nucleotides: TGTGCCAGCAGCCCGGGGGGACACGGAGCAACTAATGAAAAACTGTTTTTT. It translates to CASSPGGHGATNEKLFF. The full variable domain, in which reference TRBV7-9 and TRBJ1-4 provide the parts outside the CDR3, is DTGVSQNPRHKITKRGQNVTFRCDPISEHNRLYWYRQTLGQGPEFLTYFQNEAQLEKSRLLSDRFSAERPKGSFSTLEIQRTEQGDSAMYLCASSPGGHGATNEKLFFGSGTQLSVL.